Described below is a single TCR beta chain sequence and its context. Its specificity is not known. J was trimmed by 6 bases and V by 5 bases; bases with no gene match: 9. Germline V gene data show CDR1 as LNHDA and CDR2 as SQIVND (reference sequence). There are 15 residues in the CDR3. These data originate in a study of shared clonotypes between healthy human individuals. Study summary: Aged between 18 and 49, the donors were a couple of women and three men. The study's findings and limits: Expectations were that clonotype sharing among donors would be affected by sequencing depth.

Some clones are missing from TCRdb's copy, which holds only in-frame ones; the method was immunoSEQ multiplex PCR. The sample shows around 480,000 clones, over 60% of them seen only once. The donors, all of them Caucasian adults, lived in Nashville, Tennessee. Sequencing was performed on PBMCs. This TCR derives from a middle-aged woman in good health. Some clones in this sample may be carry-over from other donors' samples. The rearrangement uses TRBV19 and TRBJ1-5; 8 bases are a match to TRBD1. CDR3 sequence: CASSPSGQGGQPQHF. The CDR3 nucleotides read TGTGCCAGTAGTCCCTCCGGACAGGGTGGTCAGCCCCAGCATTTT.